Following are 25 T cell receptor beta chains from one sample sequenced in a study of molecular identifiers for immune sequencing clone quantification. TCRdb analysed the PCR reads with MiXCR anew, one entry per CDR3 protein. The sample shows around 94,000 distinct CDR3 sequences, under 40% of them seen only once. The material sequenced was naive CD8+ T cells from blood, with Jurkat cell RNA spiked in. The subset: FACS-sorted CD8+CD4-CCR7+CD45RA+ naive T cells. The receptor set was obtained from a human donor in good health. Some libraries in this study had Jurkat cell RNA spiked in.

The chain recombines TRBV27 with TRBJ2-4; 7 nucleotides align to TRBD1. V was clipped by 4 bases and J by 4 bases; unmatched bases: 1. This CDR3 spans 13 amino acids. Looked up from germline, CDR1 is MNHEY and CDR2 is SMNVEV (reference sequence). CDR3 loop: CASSYRGKNIQYF. The CDR3 DNA follows: TGTGCCAGCAGTTACAGGGGAAAAAACATTCAGTACTTC.

The chain is built from TRBV28 and TRBJ2-7, with 11 bases aligning to TRBD2. The length of the CDR3 is 16 residues. Trimming removed 0 bases from V and 7 bases from J; junction bases left unmatched: 8. Germline V gene lookup returns CDR1 MDHEN and CDR2 SYDVKM. CDR3 DNA sequence: TGTGCCAGCAGTTTATGGGGACTAGCGGTCCTAGGAGAGCAGTACTTC. Amino acid sequence: CASSLWGLAVLGEQYF.

V is TRBV4-1 and J is TRBJ1-1; a weak D match, TRBD1 (6 bases). The CDR3 covers 15 residues. Trimming cost V 0 bases and J 4 bases, with 12 bases left between them. The germline V gene encodes CDR1 MGHRA and CDR2 YSYEKL. As DNA, the CDR3 is TGCGCCAGCAGCCAAGATCCGGCAGGGGTCACTGAAGCTTTCTTT. Translated, it gives CASSQDPAGVTEAFF.

V usage is TRBV5-1 and J usage is TRBJ2-1, with D hard to call. This CDR3 has 13 amino acids. Trimming removed 4 bases from V and 8 bases from J, with 13 bases in between. The germline V gene has CDR1 SGHRS and CDR2 YFSETQ. The chain's CDR3 is CASSVREGYEQFF. The CDR3 DNA reads TGCGCCAGCAGCGTGAGAGAAGGCTATGAGCAGTTCTTC.

As for this clonotype: The germline gene is not matched at one end of the junction; a read error may be the cause. The rearrangement links TRBV7-7 to TRBJ2-7; no reliable D call. Germline values: CDR1 SSHAT, CDR2 FNYEAQ (reference sequence). CDR3 length: 15 amino acids. CDR3: CATGFLWHETYEKYF. CDR3 DNA sequence: TGTGCCACCGGGTTCCTTTGGCATGAAACCTACGAGAAGTACTTC.

This clonotype occurred a few times. Its ends do not fully match the called genes, so a read error is possible. V usage is TRBV5-1 and J usage is TRBJ2-1; 11 bases fit TRBD2. Per germline, CDR1 SGHRS and CDR2 YFSETQ. The CDR3 consists of 13 residues. CDR3 sequence (DNA): TGCGCCAGCAGCTCCCCACTAGCGGGAGATTCTCTCTTC. This translates into CASSSPLAGDSLF.

To note about this clonotype: A single base separates this from a much larger clone, so it may be a read error. The J gene is TRBJ1-5, the V gene TRBV23-1; possibly TRBD1 for D (5 bases). TRBV23-1 is an ORF; its function is uncertain. The CDR3 length is 17 residues. V was pared by 3 bases and J by 0 bases, with 15 bases between. CDR3 sequence reads: CASSQGREPYSNQPQHF. CDR3 nucleotide sequence: TGCGCCAGCAGTCAGGGCAGGGAGCCTTATAGCAATCAGCCCCAGCATTTT.

The CDR3 region is CSVDGQGRGELFF. The CDR3, as DNA: TGCAGCGTTGATGGTCAGGGTCGAGGGGAGCTGTTTTTT. The chain has TRBV29-1 and TRBJ2-2; D might be TRBD1 (5 bases). Germline CDR1 reads SQVTM; CDR2 reads ANQGSEA. V lost 3 bases, J lost 8 bases, and 13 bases lay in between. This CDR3 contains 13 residues.

V gene TRBV7-2 combines with J gene TRBJ2-7, with 9 nucleotides matching TRBD1. The V gene's germline CDR1 is SGHTA and CDR2 FQGNSA. The CDR3 loop spans 14 amino acids. The V gene end was trimmed by 4 bases and the J gene end by 7 bases; junction bases not matched to a gene: 8. This chain's CDR3 is CASSWATGGYEQYF. In DNA, the CDR3 is TGTGCCAGCAGCTGGGCGACAGGGGGGTATGAGCAGTACTTC.

The genes are TRBV20-1 and TRBJ2-1; no clear D gene. CDR1 and CDR2 (germline): DFQATT, SNEGSKA (reference sequence). Trimming removed 5 bases at V and 3 bases at J, with 14 bases between. There are 14 residues in the CDR3. The DNA for the CDR3 is TGCAGTGCTTCCGGCGTCCGAAGCTACAATGAGCAGTTCTTC. It specifies CSASGVRSYNEQFF.

A remark on this clonotype: One end of the junction does not line up with germline, which may come from a read error. This chain connects TRBV28 to TRBJ2-2; 10 nucleotides agree with TRBD2. The CDR3 is made up of 16 amino acids. The V gene's germline CDR1 is MDHEN and CDR2 SYDVKM. Here the CDR3 reads CASRLWLAGVAGELFF. The CDR3 DNA sequence: TGTGCCAGCAGATTATGGCTAGCGGGAGTGGCCGGGGAGCTGTTTTTT. Looking up the rest from reference TRBV28 and TRBJ2-2 gives the full variable domain: DVKVTQSSRYLVKRTGEKVFLECVQDMDHENMFWYRQDPGLGLRLIYFSYDVKMKEKGDIPEGYSVSREKKERFSLILESASTNQTSMYLCASRLWLAGVAGELFFGEGSRLTVL.

The V call is TRBV10-3, the J call TRBJ2-1; D remains ambiguous. Trimming removed 2 bases from V and 8 bases from J, with 4 bases in between. This CDR3 has 11 residues. Per the germline V gene, CDR1 is ENHRY and CDR2 is SYGVKD. CDR3 nucleotide sequence: TGTGCCATCAGTGAGGTGGATGAGCAGTTCTTC. Translating gives CAISEVDEQFF.

The rearrangement links TRBV27 to TRBJ2-7, with a weak D call TRBD1 (6 bases). Trimming cost V 4 bases and J 3 bases, with 13 bases left between them. The CDR3 consists of 14 residues. Germline V gene sequence: CDR1 MNHEY, CDR2 SMNVEV (reference sequence). CDR3 nucleotides: TGTGCCAGCAGTTCACAGGGTCAAGGCTACGAGCAGTACTTC. Its protein is CASSSQGQGYEQYF.

The table lists this clonotype with many counts. The chain links TRBV20-1 to TRBJ2-3; possible D gene TRBD2, 6 bases. The CDR3 totals 11 residues. V dropped 6 bases and J dropped 10 bases, with 14 bases sitting between them. Per germline, CDR1 DFQATT and CDR2 SNEGSKA (reference sequence). This CDR3 is CSAHPGTPQYF. The CDR3 nucleotides are TGCAGTGCCCACCCCGGGACTCCGCAGTATTTT.

This clonotype has a handful of counts. The chain uses TRBV12-3 or TRBV12-4 and TRBJ2-3; tentative D call: TRBD2 (5 bases). This CDR3 is 16 amino acids long. V lost 5 bases and J lost 4, with 19 bases in between. The CDR3 DNA reads as TGTGCCAGCAGTGATAGGACTCTTCTTGGCCCAGATACGCAGTATTTT. Encoded protein: CASSDRTLLGPDTQYF.

The chain couples TRBV21-1 to TRBJ1-4. TRBV21-1 is designated a pseudogene. The CDR3 runs 15 residues. The CDR3 spells CASSKEGRFNEKLFF. CDR3 nucleotides: TGTGCCAGCAGCAAAGAAGGACGGTTTAATGAAAAACTGTTTTTT.

A remark on this clonotype: At one of its ends the junction is not consistent with the germline gene, which may arise from a read error. The chain carries TRBV7-9 and TRBJ1-1; D remains ambiguous. In germline, CDR1 is SEHNR, CDR2 FQNEAQ (reference sequence). The CDR3 is 14 amino acids. CDR3 in DNA: TGTGCCAGCAACTTAGTGATGGGGAACACTGAAGCTTTCTTT. Protein sequence: CASNLVMGNTEAFF. The variable domain in full, completed from reference TRBV7-9 and TRBJ1-1, reads DTGVSQNPRHKITKRGQNVTFRCDPISEHNRLYWYRQTLGQGPEFLTYFQNEAQLEKSRLLSDRFSAERPKGSFSTLEIQRTEQGDSAMYLCASNLVMGNTEAFFGQGTRLTVV.

The chain recombines TRBV24-1 with TRBJ2-2, with D unclear. The CDR3 has 14 amino acids. CDR1 and CDR2 (germline): KGHDR, SFDVKD. V lost 1 base, J lost 3 bases, and 5 bases lay in between. In nucleotides, the CDR3 is TGTGCCACCAGTGATTTTAGGGACACCGGGGAGCTGTTTTTT. Amino acids: CATSDFRDTGELFF.

The chain uses TRBV11-2 and TRBJ2-1, with D perhaps TRBD2 (6 bases). The CDR3 has 13 amino acids. With 3 bases removed from V and 4 bases from J, the gap between germline ends came to 7 bases. Germline lookup yields CDR1 SGHAT and CDR2 FQNNGV. DNA for the CDR3: TGTGCCAGCAGCTTCCTAGCGTACAATGAGCAGTTCTTC. The encoded protein is CASSFLAYNEQFF.

In this sample, this clonotype turned up once. With a much larger clone just one base away, this may be a read error. This chain links TRBV18 with TRBJ1-1; D gene unclear. CDR3 length: 14 amino acids. Deletions cut 2 bases from V and 4 bases from J, with 11 bases between. Germline CDR1 and CDR2: KGHSH and LQKENI. The chain's CDR3 is CASSPRGLATEAFF. In DNA, the CDR3 is TGTGCCAGCTCACCAAGAGGGTTAGCCACTGAAGCTTTCTTT.

A note on this clonotype: A much larger clone differs by one base, so this may be a read error. The chain is built from TRBV7-9 and TRBJ2-5; no reliable D call. This CDR3 is 15 amino acids long. Deletions cut 8 bases from V and 3 bases from J, with 19 bases between. Per germline, CDR1 SEHNR and CDR2 FQNEAQ (reference sequence). The CDR3 nucleotides are TGTGCCAGCCGACATAGGATAGTGGGCGAAGAGACCCAGTACTTC. This sequence encodes CASRHRIVGEETQYF.

This clonotype was picked up many times. The chain uses TRBV2 and TRBJ1-5; D is uncertain. V was cut by 3 bases and J by 0 bases, with 9 bases left in between. The CDR3 loop spans 15 amino acids. The germline gives CDR1 SNHLY, CDR2 FYNNEI. CDR3 amino acids: CASSDGSYSNQPQHF. The CDR3 DNA is TGTGCCAGCAGTGATGGGAGTTATAGCAATCAGCCCCAGCATTTT.

This clonotype was detected only once. A much larger clone lies a single base off, so this may be a read error. V and J are TRBV28 and TRBJ1-6, with 7 nucleotides matching TRBD1. The CDR3 consists of 15 residues. Germline assignment: CDR1 MDHEN and CDR2 SYDVKM. The CDR3 here is CTSSYLTGDNSPLHF. DNA of the CDR3: TGTACCAGCAGCTACCTTACAGGGGATAATTCACCCCTCCACTTT. The full variable domain, rest sourced from reference TRBV28 and TRBJ1-6, is DVKVTQSSRYLVKRTGEKVFLECVQDMDHENMFWYRQDPGLGLRLIYFSYDVKMKEKGDIPEGYSVSREKKERFSLILESASTNQTSMYLCTSSYLTGDNSPLHFGNGTRLTVT.

The chain carries TRBV6-1 and TRBJ2-7; TRBD2 matches 8 bases. The trim removed 4 bases at V and 3 bases at J, leaving 8 bases unmatched. Looked up from germline, CDR1 is MNHNS and CDR2 is SASEGT. The CDR3 contains 15 residues. The CDR3 is CASSVVTSVHYEQYF. The CDR3 coding sequence is TGTGCCAGCAGTGTTGTGACTAGCGTCCACTACGAGCAGTACTTC.

This sequence joins TRBV6-2 or TRBV6-3 and TRBJ2-7; TRBD1 agrees at 7 bases. CDR3 length equals 18 residues. CDR1 is MNHEY, CDR2 SVGEGT, per germline. Losses at the gene ends were 1 base for V and 2 bases for J; bases not matched to a gene: 14. The CDR3 sequence: CASSYWDSQRVLAYEQYF. CDR3 nucleotide sequence: TGTGCCAGCAGTTACTGGGACAGCCAACGAGTGCTAGCCTACGAGCAGTACTTC.